This record looks at one T cell receptor (beta chain) sequence and its context. Its target antigen remains unknown. No base qualities exist here, and no much larger clone lies one base off it. The data are from a study of blood T cell repertoires in COVID-19 (dated by TCRdb to about 2020). Background on the whole study: Collaborator samples came from the United States, Italy and Spain and covered acute and convalescent phases of COVID-19. The prospective study material was composed of cDNA or gDNA derived from T cells, B-cell-depleted T cells, or PBMCs. Subjects who had been exposed to COVID-19, were actively infected with it, or had recovered from it provided the deeply sampled blood TCRbeta repertoires that made up the dataset. The repertoires were released in a freely available public database intended as a resource for research on the immune response to SARS-CoV-2. Samples were obtained from the ongoing ImmuneRACE study (first 160 participants) and from over 1,000 subjects provided by 6 global collaborators. The sample metadata nearly always contained a de-identified subject ID, COVID-19 status, age in years and sex. Where HLA class I and class II types were available, the types were taken from metadata supplied by the sample provider, not from assay-based typing. What the authors observed across the whole study: Clinical and demographic metadata were provided uncurated, with the amount varying by source and participant.

The immunoSEQ Assay, a bias-controlled multiplex PCR, was used to amplify TCRbeta CDR3 regions from genomic DNA. Per the authors' processing: The number of nucleated cells in each sample was estimated by amplification of reference gene primers within the assay. To quantify the absolute abundance of each unique TCRbeta CDR3 rearrangement, sequence reads were collapsed and filtered. Productive Simpson clonality was computed per sample as the square root of Simpson's diversity index over productive rearrangements. TCRdb's version of the immuneACCESS table is confined to in-frame rearrangements and falls short of the full clone set. An unresolved V gene accounts for under half of the shortfall where checked; the remainder is of unknown origin. V and J calls and clone size are those listed in that table; D and trimming were worked out from the DNA. Within this sample are roughly 240,000 clones, with around 85% of them counted one time only. Together, the top ten hold about 9.3% of the sample.

Enrolling through a virtual design, the prospective study's participants ranged in age from roughly 18 to 89 years and lived across roughly 23 United States geographic areas. In the prospective study, cohorts were assigned on the basis of participant-reported clinical history obtained from a screening survey and a study questionnaire. Each participant in the prospective study had whole blood, serum and a nasopharyngeal or oropharyngeal swab collected by mobile phlebotomists. Prospective study participants could optionally give additional blood draws and questionnaires over an approximately two-month period. Blood samples from the prospective study were shipped frozen or at room temperature prior to DNA extraction. This clonotype originated in a woman in her fifties or sixties with acute COVID-19. Input material: PBMCs or T cells enriched from blood (not recorded which).

The CDR3 is CAWSGRTGQQLSSYNEQFF. The DNA is TGTGCCTGGAGCGGTAGGACAGGCCAGCAGCTCAGCTCCTACAATGAGCAGTTCTTC. Recombination joined TRBV30 with TRBJ2-1; 7 bases in the junction line up with TRBD1. Per the germline V gene (reference sequence), GTSNPN is the CDR1 and SVGIG is the CDR2. The junction shows trimming of 3 bases on V and 0 bases on J, and the gene matches do not reach 17 bases of it. The CDR3 contains 19 residues, cysteine and phenylalanine counted. Only the CDR3 part of the read is kept: 57 bases, read in frame from the first base.